This is a list of T cell receptor beta chains from one sample in a study of radiotherapy plus CTLA-4 blockade in lung cancer. Some clones are missing from TCRdb's copy, which holds only in-frame ones; the method was immunoSEQ multiplex PCR. Among approximately 37,000 clones listed, 65% to 75% were seen once. The sample here was peripheral blood, taken from a patient treated with radiotherapy plus ipilimumab. The source is a human donor with non-small cell lung cancer who had stable disease on radiotherapy plus ipilimumab. Both conserved end residues are part of each CDR3. D genes are given only for firm matches. Some rows mark clone size as missing; the rest say once, few, many or name a class of expanded clone.

>TRBD1|TRBV7-2|TRBJ2-7|-|14
CASSFGQGNYEQYF
TGTGCCAGCAGCTTCGGACAGGGTAACTACGAGCAGTACTTC
>TRBD2|TRBV6-1|TRBJ2-7|-|15
CASSLTSGGAYEQYF
TGTGCCAGCAGTCTAACTAGCGGGGGAGCCTACGAGCAGTACTTC
>TRBD1|TRBV11-2|TRBJ1-2|-|16
CASSPGTGQGGYGYTF
TGTGCCAGCAGCCCAGGCACGGGACAGGGGGGATACGGCTACACCTTC
>TRBD1|TRBV11-3|TRBJ1-3|-|18
CASMSGQGVSRPGNTIYF
TGTGCCAGCATGAGCGGACAGGGAGTTTCGAGGCCTGGAAACACCATATATTTT
>TRBD1|TRBV19|TRBJ1-5|-|14
CASTGTGTYQPQHF
TGTGCCAGTACCGGGACAGGGACATATCAGCCCCAGCATTTT
>-|TRBV14|TRBJ1-4|-|15
CASSTRQRRGEKLFF
TGTGCCAGCAGCACCCGACAGCGTCGGGGGGAAAAACTGTTTTTT
>-|TRBV21-1|TRBJ1-2|-|18
CASSKRGVRTELNYGYTF
TGTGCCAGCAGCAAGCGGGGGGTGCGGACAGAACTTAACTATGGCTACACCTTC
>TRBD1|TRBV6-1|TRBJ2-1|-|14
CASSEGGQGYEQFF
TGTGCCAGCAGTGAAGGGGGACAGGGCTATGAGCAGTTCTTC
>TRBD1|TRBV7-2|TRBJ2-7|-|14
CASSVGDRSYEQYF
TGTGCCAGCAGCGTGGGGGACAGATCCTACGAGCAGTACTTC
>TRBD2|TRBV2|TRBJ2-3|once|15
CASSKTSGDINTQYF
TGTGCCAGCAGTAAGACTAGCGGGGACATTAATACGCAGTATTTT
>-|TRBV11-3|TRBJ1-1|once|11
CASSLDSGAFF
TGTGCCAGCAGCTTAGATAGTGGAGCTTTCTTT